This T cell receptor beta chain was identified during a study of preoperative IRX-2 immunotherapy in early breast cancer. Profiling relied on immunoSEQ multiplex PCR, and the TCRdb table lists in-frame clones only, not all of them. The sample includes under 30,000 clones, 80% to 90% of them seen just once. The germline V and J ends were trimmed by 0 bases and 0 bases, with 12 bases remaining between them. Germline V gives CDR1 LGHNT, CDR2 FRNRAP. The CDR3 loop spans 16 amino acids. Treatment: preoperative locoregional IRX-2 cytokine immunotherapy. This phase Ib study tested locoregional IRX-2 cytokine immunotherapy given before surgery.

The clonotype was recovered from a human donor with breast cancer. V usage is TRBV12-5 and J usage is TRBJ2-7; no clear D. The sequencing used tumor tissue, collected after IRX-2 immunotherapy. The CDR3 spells CASGLVVGTSSYEQYF. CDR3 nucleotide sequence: TGTGCTAGTGGTTTGGTAGTTGGAACAAGCTCCTACGAGCAGTACTTC.